This TCR beta chain was documented in a study of shared clonotypes between healthy human individuals. General observations from the study: Naive subsets tended to show greater estimated richness than memory subsets.

With regard to this clone: Antigen: not known.

V shed 4 bases and J shed 6 bases, with 25 bases lying between them. The CDR3 totals 17 residues. The germline CDR1 and CDR2 sequences are SGHRS and YFSETQ. Cells designated naive CD8 were CD45RO-negative and were positively selected for CCR7, with terminally differentiated effector memory CD45RA+ cells excluded. Produced via immunoSEQ multiplex PCR; TCRdb's table is partial and in-frame only. The sample has around 2,100,000 clones, about 94% seen once. This clonotype originated in a man aged 18-30 years in good health. The chain uses TRBV5-1 and TRBJ1-2; no clear D gene. Sequenced: naive CD8+ T cells sorted from blood. The CDR3 is CASSPDYRGEVSDGYTF. The CDR3 DNA sequence: TGCGCCAGCAGCCCCGACTATCGTGGGGAAGTTTCCGATGGCTACACCTTC. Variable domain in full (rest from reference TRBV5-1 and TRBJ1-2): KAGVTQTPRYLIKTRGQQVTLSCSPISGHRSVSWYQQTPGQGLQFLFEYFSETQRNKGNFPGRFSGRQFSNSRSEMNVSTLELGDSALYLCASSPDYRGEVSDGYTFGSGTRLTVV.